Below, 29 T cell receptor beta chains from the same sample are listed, as sequenced in a study of T-cell reconstitution after alpha-beta-depleted transplantation in children (dated by TCRdb to the mid-2010s). The receptor library was made with PCR. Sequencing used an Illumina HiSeq 2500. TCR libraries were prepared with molecular barcoding, using unique molecular identifiers to normalize TCRbeta repertoire quantification. The public reads were quality trimmed at Q25 with fastp and then assembled into clones with MiXCR by TCRdb, keeping productive beta chains. For every CDR3 protein sequence, its rows merge into one entry that carries the most common genes and DNA. The sample profile shows about 610,000 distinct CDR3 sequences; roughly a tenth of them were found once. The ten biggest clones cover about 4.3% of the sample. The sequencing here drew on PBMCs from the stem cell graft donor, taken from the stem cell graft. The source of these receptors is a human donor who donated a stem cell graft to a child with acute myeloid leukemia.

The table lists this clonotype with many counts. The V and J genes are TRBV6-5 and TRBJ2-7; 10 nucleotides align to TRBD2. The CDR3 runs to 16 residues. Germline assignment: CDR1 MNHEY and CDR2 SVGAGI. The V and J ends lost 0 bases and 6 bases, in that order; junction bases with no gene match: 8. As DNA, the CDR3 is TGTGCCAGCAGTTACTCGTCGGCTAGCGGGAGACTCGAGCAGTACTTC. It yields the protein CASSYSSASGRLEQYF.

Only a few counts were recorded for this clonotype. The chain employs TRBV29-1 and TRBJ2-5, with a tentative D call TRBD2 (5 bases). CDR3 length: 13 amino acids. V was cut by 3 bases and J by 5 bases, with 13 bases left in between. The germline gives CDR1 SQVTM, CDR2 ANQGSEA. DNA for the CDR3: TGCAGCGTTGAGTGGAGGAAATCGGAGACCCAGTACTTC. Protein product: CSVEWRKSETQYF.

This clonotype was detected ten times or more. The chain recombines TRBV29-1 with TRBJ2-2, with 8 positions matching TRBD1. Per the germline V gene, CDR1 is SQVTM and CDR2 is ANQGSEA. Trimming cost V 6 bases and J 3 bases; bases outside gene matches: 9. CDR3 size: 15 residues. CDR3 in amino acids: CSVDQGAVDTGELFF. CDR3 DNA: TGCAGCGTGGACCAGGGGGCTGTCGACACCGGGGAGCTGTTTTTT.

The gene calls are TRBV27 and TRBJ2-3, with D perhaps TRBD2 (5 bases). CDR1 is MNHEY and CDR2 is SMNVEV in the germline V gene (reference sequence). V was cut by 6 bases and J by 4 bases, with 17 bases left in between. The CDR3 has 15 residues. CDR3 amino acids: CASRMSRAGADTQYF. In DNA form, the CDR3 reads TGTGCCAGCAGGATGTCGAGGGCTGGGGCAGATACGCAGTATTTT.

V and J are TRBV20-1 and TRBJ1-1, with a weak D call TRBD1 (5 bases). This CDR3 has 14 residues. Germline values: CDR1 DFQATT, CDR2 SNEGSKA (reference sequence). The V end lost 0 bases, the J end lost 3 bases, and 11 bases lay between the germline ends. CDR3 sequence (DNA): TGCAGTGCTAGAGATCCCAGAGGGGACACTGAAGCTTTCTTT. It yields the protein CSARDPRGDTEAFF.

This clonotype was counted many times. This chain uses TRBV5-1 with TRBJ2-1, with D maybe TRBD2 (6 bases). The CDR3 spans 16 residues. Germline V lookup: CDR1 SGHRS, CDR2 YFSETQ. V lost 3 bases and J lost 9, with 22 bases in between. In nucleotides, the CDR3 is TGCGCCAGCAGCTCAGTTAGCGGTAGCGGTCAGGGTGAGCAGTTCTTC. Protein sequence: CASSSVSGSGQGEQFF. Variable domain in full (rest from reference TRBV5-1 and TRBJ2-1): KAGVTQTPRYLIKTRGQQVTLSCSPISGHRSVSWYQQTPGQGLQFLFEYFSETQRNKGNFPGRFSGRQFSNSRSEMNVSTLELGDSALYLCASSSVSGSGQGEQFFGPGTRLTVL.

This clonotype was counted only a few times. The rearrangement links TRBV9 to TRBJ2-7; D is perhaps TRBD2 (5 bases). V was pared by 3 bases and J by 3 bases, with 16 bases between. This CDR3 comprises 15 residues. The germline V gene encodes CDR1 SGDLS and CDR2 YYNGEE. The CDR3 spells CASSDRADVGYEQYF. The CDR3, as DNA: TGTGCCAGCAGCGACCGAGCGGATGTGGGCTACGAGCAGTACTTC.

This clonotype showed up many times. V and J are TRBV2 and TRBJ2-3; 7 bases are shared with TRBD2. Germline CDR1 is SNHLY and CDR2 is FYNNEI. The V gene end was trimmed by 6 bases and the J gene end by 1 base; junction bases not matched to a gene: 13. The CDR3 has 17 residues. DNA of the CDR3: TGTGCCAGCAGCCCTGACGGAGGGAGGGAGGGCACAGATACGCAGTATTTT. The encoded protein is CASSPDGGREGTDTQYF.

The chain carries TRBV5-1 and TRBJ2-1; perhaps TRBD2 as D (6 bases). The CDR3 consists of 16 residues. Germline assignment: CDR1 SGHRS and CDR2 YFSETQ. V was clipped by 3 bases and J by 6 bases, with 19 bases between them. CDR3 in DNA: TGCGCCAGCAGCTCCCAAAGCGGACTAAGCCCCAATGAGCAGTTCTTC. Translated, it gives CASSSQSGLSPNEQFF. Complete variable domain (other parts from reference TRBV5-1 and TRBJ2-1): KAGVTQTPRYLIKTRGQQVTLSCSPISGHRSVSWYQQTPGQGLQFLFEYFSETQRNKGNFPGRFSGRQFSNSRSEMNVSTLELGDSALYLCASSSQSGLSPNEQFFGPGTRLTVL.

This rearrangement joins TRBV20-1 to TRBJ2-7, with TRBD2 identical over 9 bases. CDR1 and CDR2 (germline): DFQATT, SNEGSKA (reference sequence). This CDR3 has 15 amino acids. Trimming cost V 3 bases and J 2 bases; bases outside gene matches: 8. The CDR3 protein is CSASPASGDPYEQYF. The CDR3, as DNA: TGCAGTGCTAGTCCGGCTAGCGGGGACCCCTACGAGCAGTACTTC.

This sequence joins TRBV5-1 and TRBJ2-3, with D perhaps TRBD1 (6 bases). The length of the CDR3 is 16 residues. The germline CDR1 and CDR2 sequences are SGHRS and YFSETQ. Trimming cost V 4 bases and J 0 bases, with 15 bases left between them. The CDR3 protein is CASSPHRERSTDTQYF. The CDR3 region has the DNA TGCGCCAGCAGCCCTCACAGGGAAAGGAGCACAGATACGCAGTATTTT.

The gene calls are TRBV6-1 and TRBJ1-1; D is perhaps TRBD1 (5 bases). The germline V and J ends were trimmed by 11 bases and 1 base, with 14 bases remaining between them. The CDR3 spans 13 residues. Germline-derived CDR1 and CDR2 are MNHNS and SASEGT. The DNA of the CDR3 is TGTGCCGGGCAGGGTGGGGAGAACACTGAAGCTTTCTTT. This translates into CAGQGGENTEAFF.

In its sample, this clonotype was seen a few times. The rearrangement joins TRBV29-1 to TRBJ2-5, with a tentative D call TRBD1 (5 bases). Germline CDR1 SQVTM, CDR2 ANQGSEA. The CDR3 runs to 12 residues. The ends were cut back, 6 bases at V and 4 bases at J, with 12 bases in the middle. CDR3 bases: TGCAGCGTCAGATGGGGCTCAGAGACCCAGTACTTC. Translation gives CSVRWGSETQYF.

This clonotype was observed a handful of times. The chain joins TRBV12-3 or TRBV12-4 to TRBJ2-1, with 10 bases matching TRBD1. The CDR3 contains 15 residues. The V segment lost 6 bases and the J segment 4 bases; nucleotides outside the gene matches: 6. The CDR3 coding sequence is TGTGCCAGCAGCTCAACGGGACAGGGGTACAATGAGCAGTTCTTC. Amino acids: CASSSTGQGYNEQFF.

This clonotype was found a few times. Lacking the conserved final phenylalanine or tryptophan, this CDR3 likely reflects a read error. V is TRBV20-1 and J is TRBJ2-1; D call uncertain. The CDR3 contains 12 residues. Trimming left V 3 bases short and J 6 bases short, with 9 bases between. In germline, CDR1 is DFQATT, CDR2 SNEGSKA (reference sequence). CDR3 bases: TGCAGTGCTAGTCCCCCCACCAATGAGCAGTTCTAC. It yields the protein CSASPPTNEQFY.

The rearrangement joins TRBV7-3 to TRBJ2-6, with D maybe TRBD1 (6 bases). V was shortened by 5 bases and J by 3 bases, with 11 bases between the two germline ends. Germline CDR1 SGHTA, CDR2 FQGTGA. CDR3 length: 15 residues. The CDR3, as DNA: TGTGCCAGCAGCCCTTTACAGGGTGGGGCCAACGTCCTGACTTTC. Translating it yields CASSPLQGGANVLTF.

The CDR3 sequence is CASSHGTGGSNEQFF. The CDR3 region has the DNA TGTGCCAGCAGTCACGGGACAGGGGGAAGCAATGAGCAGTTCTTC. V and J are TRBV28 and TRBJ2-1, with TRBD1 matching 11 bases. CDR1 MDHEN and CDR2 SYDVKM come from the germline V gene. V lost 5 bases, J lost 6 bases, and 6 bases stayed unmatched. This CDR3 is built from 15 residues.

Ten or more counts support this clonotype. For the CDR3, the DNA is TGTGCCAGCAGCTTAGTGGCAGGGCCATACTCCTACAATGAGCAGTTCTTC. Amino acids: CASSLVAGPYSYNEQFF. The chain couples TRBV7-2 to TRBJ2-1; D possibly corresponds to TRBD1 (5 bases). This CDR3 has 17 amino acids. Deletions cut 1 base from V and 0 bases from J, with 13 bases between. Germline V gene data show CDR1 as SGHTA and CDR2 as FQGNSA.

The chain couples TRBV7-3 to TRBJ2-2; 15 bases match TRBD2. V trimming: 4 bases; J trimming: 7 bases; junction bases outside the gene matches: 7. The CDR3 has 17 residues. Germline V gene sequence: CDR1 SGHTA, CDR2 FQGTGA. The CDR3 sequence is CASSSLGLAGGYGELFF. CDR3 nucleotide sequence: TGTGCCAGCAGCTCATTAGGACTAGCGGGAGGGTACGGGGAGCTGTTTTTT.

This clonotype was seen more than once but under ten times. The V and J genes are TRBV12-3 or TRBV12-4 and TRBJ1-4; no firm D call. The CDR3 totals 15 residues. The germline V and J ends were trimmed by 4 bases and 6 bases, with 15 bases remaining between them. The CDR3 nucleotides read TGTGCCAGCAGTTCGAGGCAGCTGGAAGATGAAAAACTGTTTTTT. Its protein is CASSSRQLEDEKLFF.

Details on this clonotype: Compared with germline, one end of the junction differs, possibly owing to a read error. This rearrangement joins TRBV10-3 to TRBJ2-1; no definite D call. This CDR3 has 13 amino acids. CDR1 and CDR2 from the germline V gene are ENHRY and SYGVKD. CDR3 coding DNA: TGTGCCATCAGAGAGGCCCCATACAATGAGCCGTTCTTC. Its translation is CAIREAPYNEPFF.

This clonotype appeared a few times. This sequence joins TRBV2 and TRBJ2-2, with D perhaps TRBD2 (5 bases). The CDR3 loop spans 14 amino acids. Germline lookup yields CDR1 SNHLY and CDR2 FYNNEI. V lost 6 bases, J lost 8 bases, and 16 bases lay in between. This CDR3 is CASRGILRGGELFF. DNA for the CDR3: TGTGCCAGCAGAGGGATTTTGCGAGGGGGGGAGCTGTTTTTT.

The CDR3 nucleotides read TGCAGTGCAACGAAGGGGCGTCTAGCGGACACCGGGGAGCTGTTTTTT. It is translated as CSATKGRLADTGELFF. The V and J genes are TRBV20-1 and TRBJ2-2, with TRBD2 identical over 7 bases. The CDR3 is 16 residues long. Germline CDR1 is DFQATT and CDR2 is SNEGSKA (reference sequence). J gave up 3 bases and V 6 bases, and 13 bases lay outside the gene matches.

This clonotype has ten or more counts. The junction and the germline gene differ at one end; a read error may be behind it. J is TRBJ2-1 and V is TRBV5-6; TRBD2 matches 14 bases. The germline gives CDR1 SGHDT, CDR2 YYEEEE. CDR3 size: 16 residues. The chain's CDR3 is CASSPGTSGRRSDVAF. The CDR3 region has the DNA TGTGCCAGCAGCCCCGGGACTAGCGGGAGAAGGTCCGACGTAGCGTTC. Together with reference TRBV5-6 and TRBJ2-1, the CDR3 gives the full variable domain: DAGVTQSPTHLIKTRGQQVTLRCSPKSGHDTVSWYQQALGQGPQFIFQYYEEEERQRGNFPDRFSGHQFPNYSSELNVNALLLGDSALYLCASSPGTSGRRSDVAFGPGTRLTVL.

Points on this clonotype: As the CDR3 is not closed by the conserved phenylalanine or tryptophan, this likely results from a read error. This rearrangement joins TRBV7-8 to TRBJ2-7; D possibly corresponds to TRBD2 (5 bases). CDR1 is SGHVS and CDR2 is FQNEAQ in the germline V gene. The V gene lost 4 bases and the J gene lost 2 bases, with 15 bases spanning the gap. There are 15 residues in the CDR3. The CDR3, as DNA: TGTGCCAGCAGCTCCGGACTGGTTGCCACCTACGAGCAGTACTCC. Translation gives CASSSGLVATYEQYS.

In this sample, this clonotype turned up many times. The chain carries TRBV5-1 and TRBJ1-1, with D perhaps TRBD1 (5 bases). The CDR3 covers 15 residues. The V end was cut by 1 base, the J end by 2 bases, with 12 bases between. Germline CDR1 SGHRS, CDR2 YFSETQ. The CDR3 DNA follows: TGCGCCAGCAGCTTGTCCAGGGAGCGTAACACTGAAGCTTTCTTT. This gives the protein CASSLSRERNTEAFF.

The CDR3 region is CASSEAGNEQFF. The CDR3 bases are TGTGCCAGCAGTGAGGCCGGCAATGAGCAGTTCTTC. The V gene is TRBV2, the J gene TRBJ2-1; D is ambiguous. V was cut by 3 bases and J by 6 bases, with 6 bases left in between. From germline, CDR1 is SNHLY and CDR2 FYNNEI. The CDR3 has 12 amino acids.

The chain uses TRBV11-2 and TRBJ1-1; D is possibly TRBD1 (6 bases). The germline V gene has CDR1 SGHAT and CDR2 FQNNGV. The ends were cut back, 5 bases at V and 4 bases at J, with 14 bases in the middle. The CDR3 is 14 amino acids. CDR3 nucleotides: TGTGCCAGCAGCGAACAGGGTCCCGGCACTGAAGCTTTCTTT. Encoded protein: CASSEQGPGTEAFF.

The J gene is TRBJ2-7, the V gene TRBV2, with D unclear. The CDR3 loop spans 10 amino acids. Trimming removed 6 bases from V and 5 bases from J, with 5 bases in between. Germline CDR1 is SNHLY and CDR2 is FYNNEI. The CDR3 spells CASRADEQYF. Here the CDR3 DNA reads TGTGCCAGCAGGGCAGACGAGCAGTACTTC.